A single sample is the source of the 24 T cell receptor beta chains below, sequenced in a study of shared clonotypes between healthy human individuals. Data came from immunoSEQ multiplex PCR; TCRdb stores just in-frame clones and leaves some out. The sample shows fewer than 1.8 million clones, approximately 98.5% of them seen only once. The sequencing input was naive CD4+ T cells sorted from blood. As to subset: CD45RA+ positively selected. Receptor source: a young man in good health.

V usage is TRBV7-3 and J usage is TRBJ2-2, with 11 positions matching TRBD2. The V segment lost 4 bases and the J segment 2 bases; nucleotides outside the gene matches: 3. The CDR3 loop spans 16 amino acids. Germline lookup yields CDR1 SGHTA and CDR2 FQGTGA. Written as DNA, the CDR3 is TGTGCCAGCAGCTCCACTAGCGGGAGTAACACCGGGGAGCTGTTTTTT. Protein product: CASSSTSGSNTGELFF. The full variable domain, completed using reference TRBV7-3 and TRBJ2-2, is GAGVSQTPSNKVTEKGKYVELRCDPISGHTALYWYRQSLGQGPEFLIYFQGTGAADDSGLPNDRFFAVRPEGSVSTLKIQRTERGDSAVYLCASSSTSGSNTGELFFGEGSRLTVL.

The J gene is TRBJ2-3, the V gene TRBV5-1; D is undetermined. Trimming cost V 0 bases and J 5 bases, with 13 bases left between them. CDR1 is SGHRS, CDR2 YFSETQ, per germline. The CDR3 runs 15 residues. Here the CDR3 DNA reads TGCGCCAGCAGCTTGGTGTCCGGCGGCAGAGATACGCAGTATTTT. It yields the protein CASSLVSGGRDTQYF.

This clone was seen just once. The junction departs from germline at one end; a sequencing error may be responsible. The chain couples TRBV11-3 to TRBJ1-1; TRBD1 agrees at 7 bases. CDR1 is SGHNT, CDR2 YENEEA, per germline. CDR3 length equals 13 residues. The CDR3 region has the DNA TGTGCCAGCAGCGTAGACAGGGCCACTGAAGCTTTCTTT. This sequence encodes CASSVDRATEAFF. The entire variable domain, with the rest obtained from reference TRBV11-3 and TRBJ1-1, is as follows: EAGVVQSPRYKIIEKKQPVAFWCNPISGHNTLYWYLQNLGQGPELLIRYENEEAVDDSQLPKDRFSAERLKGVDSTLKIQPAELGDSAVYLCASSVDRATEAFFGQGTRLTVV.

The chain joins TRBV11-1 to TRBJ2-2, with 7 bases identical to TRBD2. Germline CDR1 is SGHAT and CDR2 is FQDESV (reference sequence). V lost 8 bases, J lost 1 base, and 7 bases stayed unmatched. This CDR3 is built from 15 residues. The CDR3 DNA reads TGTGCCAGCCGATCTCTAGCGGTGAACACCGGGGAGCTGTTTTTT. As protein: CASRSLAVNTGELFF.

The V and J genes are TRBV19 and TRBJ2-7; 9 bases match TRBD2. Trimming removed 3 bases from V and 4 bases from J; junction bases left unmatched: 4. CDR1 and CDR2 from the germline V gene are LNHDA and SQIVND (reference sequence). The CDR3 runs to 14 residues. In DNA form, the CDR3 reads TGTGCCAGTAGTATTTTGCTAGCGGGGTACGAGCAGTACTTC. This gives the protein CASSILLAGYEQYF.

With respect to this clone: This sample also contains other DNA sequences that code for the same CDR3. This rearrangement joins TRBV6-1 to TRBJ2-7; D unresolved. The germline V and J ends were trimmed by 5 bases and 7 bases, with 12 bases remaining between them. The germline CDR1 and CDR2 sequences are MNHNS and SASEGT. The CDR3 consists of 12 residues. CDR3 coding DNA: TGTGCCAGCAGTCAAGGGTTGGGAGAGCAGTACTTC. Translation: CASSQGLGEQYF.

This chain uses TRBV5-5 with TRBJ2-7, with 8 bases fitting TRBD1. The CDR3 sequence is 16 residues long. Per the germline V gene, CDR1 is SGHKS and CDR2 is YYEKEE (reference sequence). Trimming took 3 bases from V and 0 from J; bases not matched to a gene: 8. CDR3 sequence: CASSSDPGQVSYEQYF. The CDR3 coding sequence is TGTGCCAGCAGCTCGGATCCGGGACAGGTCTCCTACGAGCAGTACTTC.

The rearrangement links TRBV5-1 to TRBJ2-7; D is uncertain. Germline V lookup: CDR1 SGHRS, CDR2 YFSETQ. Trimming took off 4 bases at V and 6 bases at J, with 11 bases between the two ends. The CDR3 has 12 residues. The chain's CDR3 is CASSLGVGEQYF. The CDR3 DNA follows: TGCGCCAGCAGCCTCGGAGTCGGCGAGCAGTACTTC.

The J gene is TRBJ2-7, the V gene TRBV19; no clear D gene. The CDR3 contains 13 residues. CDR1 is LNHDA, CDR2 SQIVND, per germline (reference sequence). The ends were cut back, 3 bases at V and 3 bases at J, with 9 bases in the middle. CDR3 region: CASSMDGYYEQYF. CDR3 DNA sequence: TGTGCCAGTAGTATGGACGGGTACTACGAGCAGTACTTC.

The chain recombines TRBV19 with TRBJ2-3; D is tentatively TRBD1 or TRBD2 (6 bases each). Trimming removed 6 bases from V and 2 bases from J, with 15 bases in between. The germline gives CDR1 LNHDA, CDR2 SQIVND (reference sequence). The CDR3 has 15 residues. CDR3 residues: CASSRYRDSTDTQYF. The CDR3 nucleotides are TGTGCCAGTAGCCGCTACAGGGACTCCACAGATACGCAGTATTTT.

V gene TRBV9 combines with J gene TRBJ2-2; 7 positions agree with TRBD1. The V gene's germline CDR1 is SGDLS and CDR2 YYNGEE. V shed 1 base and J 5 bases; nucleotides not matched to a gene: 8. The CDR3 sequence is 16 residues long. The CDR3 nucleotides read TGTGCCAGCAGCGTACTTTGGACAGGTCGAACCGGGGAGCTGTTTTTT. Protein: CASSVLWTGRTGELFF.

This clone was detected a few times. The V and J genes are TRBV30 and TRBJ1-1, with D tentatively TRBD1 (6 bases). The V and J ends lost 1 base and 1 base respectively, with 7 bases between them. The length of the CDR3 is 13 residues. Germline V lookup: CDR1 GTSNPN, CDR2 SVGIG (reference sequence). The CDR3 sequence is CAWSGGGNTEAFF. CDR3 in DNA: TGTGCCTGGAGTGGAGGGGGGAACACTGAAGCTTTCTTT.

The gene calls are TRBV7-2 and TRBJ1-1, with D unclear. Trimming removed 4 bases at V and 5 bases at J, with 11 bases between. CDR1 and CDR2 from the germline V gene are SGHTA and FQGNSA. The CDR3 covers 13 residues. The CDR3 bases are TGTGCCAGCAGCTCGCTAAGCGGGACTGAAGCTTTCTTT. It specifies CASSSLSGTEAFF.

The V call is TRBV5-1, the J call TRBJ2-5; D is perhaps TRBD1 or TRBD2 (5 bases each). This CDR3 spans 15 amino acids. Between the trimmed V and J ends, which lost 0 bases and 0 bases, there was a span of 9 bases. Germline lookup yields CDR1 SGHRS and CDR2 YFSETQ. In DNA form, the CDR3 reads TGCGCCAGCAGCTTGGGGGACCTGTACCAAGAGACCCAGTACTTC. Amino acids: CASSLGDLYQETQYF.

The V and J genes are TRBV5-1 and TRBJ2-3; D is possibly TRBD2 (6 bases). The CDR3 sequence is 14 residues long. Germline values: CDR1 SGHRS, CDR2 YFSETQ. The V end was cut by 0 bases, the J end by 4 bases, with 9 bases between. The CDR3 nucleotides are TGCGCCAGCAGCTTGGTGCGGGACTCAGATACGCAGTATTTT. This sequence encodes CASSLVRDSDTQYF.

The CDR3 DNA sequence: TGCGCCAGCAGTCCGACAGGGGGCGCAAATCAAGAGACCCAGTACTTC. Protein product: CASSPTGGANQETQYF. V usage is TRBV10-2 and J usage is TRBJ2-5; 10 positions match TRBD1. CDR1 and CDR2 from the germline V gene are WSHSY and SAAADI. CDR3 length: 16 residues. The V gene end was trimmed by 5 bases and the J gene end by 2 bases; junction bases not matched to a gene: 8.

The V call is TRBV5-7, the J call TRBJ2-5; 10 bases fit TRBD1. TRBV5-7 is designated an ORF whose function remains uncertain. This CDR3 contains 13 residues. V dropped 9 bases and J dropped 5; count of bases not matched to a gene: 7. CDR3 in DNA: TGTGCCACGGGACAGGGGCTAGGGGAGACCCAGTACTTC. Translating it yields CATGQGLGETQYF.

This clone was detected only once. The chain carries TRBV7-9 and TRBJ1-4; D is ambiguous. The germline V gene has CDR1 SEHNR and CDR2 FQNEAQ (reference sequence). Trimming shortened V by 2 bases and J by 6 bases, and 7 bases separated the two germline ends. The CDR3 spans 13 residues. The chain's CDR3 is CASSLNGDEKLFF. CDR3 in DNA: TGTGCCAGCAGCTTAAACGGTGATGAAAAACTGTTTTTT.

J is TRBJ2-1 and V is TRBV7-3; D perhaps matches TRBD2 (5 bases). CDR3 length equals 13 residues. Between the trimmed V and J ends, which lost 5 bases and 9 bases, there was a span of 14 bases. Germline lookup yields CDR1 SGHTA and CDR2 FQGTGA. Here the CDR3 DNA reads TGTGCCAGCAGCCCGCCGGGGTGGGGTGAGCAGTTCTTC. Translating gives CASSPPGWGEQFF.

This chain connects TRBV5-1 to TRBJ1-2, with D tentatively TRBD1 (6 bases). The CDR3 totals 15 residues. Germline assignment: CDR1 SGHRS and CDR2 YFSETQ. Trimming left V 3 bases short and J 5 bases short, with 17 bases between. Written as DNA, the CDR3 is TGCGCCAGCAGCTCCGGGGTGGGGGCATGGTATGGCTACACCTTC. Translating gives CASSSGVGAWYGYTF.

Notes on this clone: Other nucleotide sequences in the sample specify the same CDR3. The rearrangement joins TRBV5-1 to TRBJ2-5, with D possibly called TRBD1 or TRBD2 (5 bases each). Germline CDR1 is SGHRS and CDR2 is YFSETQ. The length of the CDR3 is 14 residues. Trimming cost V 2 bases and J 2 bases, with 10 bases left between them. The CDR3 DNA follows: TGCGCCAGCAGCTTCGGGACGTCACAAGAGACCCAGTACTTC. It is translated as CASSFGTSQETQYF.

The gene calls are TRBV4-2 and TRBJ2-7, with unresolved D. CDR1 is LGHNA, CDR2 YNFKEQ, per germline. V lost 0 bases and J 2 bases, leaving 14 bases between the germline ends. CDR3 size: 16 residues. DNA for the CDR3: TGTGCCAGCAGCCAAGATAATATAGGCCGAACCTACGAGCAGTACTTC. Translated, it gives CASSQDNIGRTYEQYF.

The V gene is TRBV18, the J gene TRBJ1-3; D not certain. The length of the CDR3 is 18 residues. Germline V CDR1 and CDR2: KGHSH, LQKENI. Trimming took off 4 bases at V and 0 bases at J, with 19 bases between the two ends. The CDR3 nucleotides read TGTGCCAGCTCACGAGAGCTCATAGGACCGATCTCTGGAAACACCATATATTTT. Encoded protein: CASSRELIGPISGNTIYF.

The chain combines TRBV29-1 with TRBJ1-2; D remains unclear. Germline CDR1 and CDR2: SQVTM and ANQGSEA. This CDR3 region has 10 residues. V was clipped by 5 bases and J by 7 bases, with 8 bases between them. The CDR3 coding sequence is TGCAGCGTTAACCCGGGTGGCTACACCTTC. Amino acid sequence: CSVNPGGYTF.